Each of the 28 T cell receptor beta chains below was sequenced from the same sample in a study of regulatory T cells in long-lasting Graves disease. Regarding time point: newly diagnosed GD, antithyroid drugs for less than 3 months. Construction of the TCR library relied on RNA isolated from PBMCs. Libraries of TCR beta came from iRepertoire HTBI primers plus Arm-PCR of CDR3 regions. MiXCR, applied by TCRdb to the multiplex PCR reads, yields one record per CDR3 protein. The table shows 620,000 or so distinct CDR3 sequences, with roughly 16% occurring only once. In addition, the sample was reused for a study of T cells in Graves' hyperthyroidism and ophthalmopathy.

The specimen was peripheral blood mononuclear cells (PBMCs), collected at new diagnosis, from a patient treated with antithyroid drugs. The receptors originated from a woman in her thirties with Graves disease.

This clonotype was counted ten times or more. DNA of the CDR3: TGTGCCAGCTCACCACCGTCGCAACCCTACGAGCAGTACTTC. It yields the protein CASSPPSQPYEQYF. This chain links TRBV18 with TRBJ2-7; D is undetermined. V lost 0 bases, J lost 2 bases, and 8 bases lay in between. Germline CDR1 KGHSH, CDR2 LQKENI. The CDR3 covers 14 residues.

This clonotype has a count of ten or more. Compared with germline, one end of the junction differs, possibly owing to a read error. The chain has TRBV20-1 and TRBJ2-7; TRBD1 matches at 7 bases. The germline CDR1 and CDR2 sequences are DFQATT and SNEGSKA (reference sequence). The CDR3 spans 15 residues. The DNA of the CDR3 is TGCAGTGCCAGAGATTTGGGGGACAGCTCCTACGAGCAGTACTTC. Translation: CSARDLGDSSYEQYF.

This clonotype showed up just a few times. The chain uses TRBV9 and TRBJ2-3; D unresolved. CDR3 size: 18 residues. Trimming left V 0 bases short and J 1 base short, with 18 bases between. Germline V gene data show CDR1 as SGDLS and CDR2 as YYNGEE. This chain's CDR3 is CASSVAIRSQQCTDTQYF. The CDR3 nucleotides are TGTGCCAGCAGCGTAGCTATTAGGTCCCAACAGTGCACAGATACGCAGTATTTT.

The J gene is TRBJ2-3, the V gene TRBV3-1; 7 bases are shared with TRBD2. Per the germline V gene, CDR1 is LGHDT and CDR2 is YNNKEL (reference sequence). The junction had 3 bases not matched to a gene; V was cut back by 0 bases and J by 0 bases. The CDR3 sequence is 16 residues long. Written as DNA, the CDR3 is TGTGCCAGCAGCCAAGAGGGTAGCGGGAGCACAGATACGCAGTATTTT. Amino acids: CASSQEGSGSTDTQYF.

This clonotype was observed a handful of times. The chain recombines TRBV18 with TRBJ1-1, with D perhaps TRBD1 (5 bases). Deletions cut 2 bases from V and 8 bases from J, with 12 bases between. The length of the CDR3 is 13 residues. CDR1 is KGHSH and CDR2 is LQKENI in the germline V gene. DNA of the CDR3: TGTGCCAGCTCACCAGTATTGACAGCGGAAGCTTTCTTT. This translates into CASSPVLTAEAFF.

V gene TRBV6-2 or TRBV6-3 combines with J gene TRBJ1-5; 11 bases fit TRBD1. After removal of 5 bases from V and 2 bases from J, the junction contained 8 bases not matched to a gene. The CDR3 is 17 amino acids. CDR1 MNHEY and CDR2 SVGEGT come from the germline V gene. The CDR3 DNA is TGTGCCAGCAGTGAGAGGGACAGGGGGGGGGGCAATCAGCCCCAGCATTTT. Translating gives CASSERDRGGGNQPQHF.

This clonotype was found many times. The chain couples TRBV27 to TRBJ1-5; 7 nucleotides line up with TRBD1. The CDR3 covers 14 residues. V lost 8 bases, J lost 1 base, and 5 bases stayed unmatched. The germline gives CDR1 MNHEY, CDR2 SMNVEV (reference sequence). Here the CDR3 reads CASGQVGSNQPQHF. The CDR3 DNA is TGTGCCAGCGGACAGGTAGGCAGCAATCAGCCCCAGCATTTT.

This clonotype was recorded many times. The chain recombines TRBV28 with TRBJ1-5, with 7 bases aligning to TRBD1. The trim removed 2 bases at V and 11 bases at J, leaving 18 bases unmatched. The CDR3 covers 17 residues. CDR1 MDHEN and CDR2 SYDVKM come from the germline V gene. The DNA of the CDR3 is TGTGCCAGCAGTTTACCAATGGGACAGCCCGCCGCTCGAGCCCAGCATTTT. Translation gives CASSLPMGQPAARAQHF.

This clonotype was seen at least ten times. The gene calls are TRBV6-5 and TRBJ1-1, with D maybe TRBD1 (5 bases). Germline-derived CDR1 and CDR2 are MNHEY and SVGAGI. V was clipped by 6 bases and J by 2 bases, with 22 bases between them. This CDR3 has 17 residues. CDR3 sequence (DNA): TGTGCCAGCAGGTACACTCGATTCGGGGGTCAAAACACTGAAGCTTTCTTT. This encodes CASRYTRFGGQNTEAFF.

In this sample, this clonotype turned up a few times. This chain links TRBV24-1 with TRBJ2-3; TRBD1 matches at 9 bases. After removal of 4 bases from V and 10 bases from J, the junction contained 14 bases not matched to a gene. The germline V gene encodes CDR1 KGHDR and CDR2 SFDVKD. The CDR3 length is 16 residues. The CDR3 protein is CATSDPGTGSPFAQYF. The CDR3, as DNA: TGTGCCACCAGTGACCCCGGGACAGGGAGCCCCTTCGCGCAGTATTTT.

This clonotype was seen a few times. This chain connects TRBV20-1 to TRBJ2-7; TRBD1 agrees at 8 bases. The J segment lost 5 bases and the V segment lost 6 bases, leaving 12 bases of the junction unmatched. Germline V gene sequence: CDR1 DFQATT, CDR2 SNEGSKA (reference sequence). The length of the CDR3 is 14 residues. CDR3: CSAEQTGVGNEQYF. The CDR3, as DNA: TGCAGTGCGGAACAGACAGGGGTAGGCAACGAGCAGTACTTC.

Only a few counts were recorded for this clonotype. The chain employs TRBV2 and TRBJ1-5, with TRBD1 matching over 9 bases. The CDR3 spans 12 residues. V was pared by 6 bases and J by 7 bases, with 1 base of the junction left unmatched. Germline CDR1 and CDR2: SNHLY and FYNNEI. The CDR3 DNA follows: TGTGCCAGCAGACAGGGGGCCCAGCCCCAGCATTTT. Translating gives CASRQGAQPQHF.

This clonotype has just a few counts. The rearrangement links TRBV7-9 to TRBJ2-1; the D gene is possibly TRBD1 (5 bases). CDR3 length: 14 amino acids. V was pared by 3 bases and J by 7 bases, with 13 bases between. Germline V gives CDR1 SEHNR, CDR2 FQNEAQ (reference sequence). CDR3 sequence (DNA): TGTGCCAGCAGCTTGACAGAAGTCCAAAATGAGCAGTTCTTC. Translated, it gives CASSLTEVQNEQFF. The full variable domain, with the rest looked up from reference TRBV7-9 and TRBJ2-1, is DTGVSQNPRHKITKRGQNVTFRCDPISEHNRLYWYRQTLGQGPEFLTYFQNEAQLEKSRLLSDRFSAERPKGSFSTLEIQRTEQGDSAMYLCASSLTEVQNEQFFGPGTRLTVL.

The chain joins TRBV4-1 to TRBJ2-7, with D hard to call. Germline values: CDR1 MGHRA, CDR2 YSYEKL. CDR3 length equals 14 residues. V lost 0 bases, J lost 3 bases, and 9 bases lay in between. The CDR3 DNA sequence: TGCGCCAGCAGCCAAGATCTGGGATACTACGAGCAGTACTTC. As protein: CASSQDLGYYEQYF.

Worth noting for this clonotype: Possible read error: a much larger clone is one base away. No conserved phenylalanine or tryptophan is present at the end of the CDR3, so a read error is the likely explanation. This chain links TRBV7-6 with TRBJ2-7, with D maybe TRBD2 (5 bases). CDR1 SGHVS and CDR2 FNYEAQ come from the germline V gene. The CDR3 runs to 16 residues. With 6 bases removed from V and 7 bases from J, the gap between germline ends came to 25 bases. The CDR3 loop is CASRVRQWWRAREQYS. The CDR3 DNA follows: TGTGCCAGCAGGGTCCGACAATGGTGGCGGGCGCGGGAGCAGTACTCC.

This clonotype occurred a few times. The chain carries TRBV28 and TRBJ2-7; 9 bases line up with TRBD1. The CDR3 is 15 residues long. Per germline, CDR1 MDHEN and CDR2 SYDVKM. Germline trimming cut 2 bases from V and 7 bases from J; bases unmatched to any gene: 9. The CDR3 reads CASSLGSPGQGEQYF. Here the CDR3 DNA reads TGTGCCAGCAGTTTAGGTAGTCCGGGACAGGGAGAGCAGTACTTC.

This chain joins TRBV7-2 and TRBJ2-7; TRBD1 aligns across 7 bases. The CDR3 contains 14 residues. V gave up 8 bases and J gave up 7 bases; unmatched junction bases: 14. CDR1 and CDR2 (germline): SGHTA, FQGNSA. In DNA, the CDR3 is TGTGCCAGCGGCCAAGACAGGGCAATTCGGGAGCAGTACTTC. Protein product: CASGQDRAIREQYF.

At least ten counts were recorded for this clonotype. The V call is TRBV27, the J call TRBJ2-2; TRBD1 agrees at 9 bases. The V and J ends lost 6 bases and 0 bases, in that order; junction bases with no gene match: 2. Germline loops: CDR1 MNHEY, CDR2 SMNVEV (reference sequence). This CDR3 has 15 residues. This CDR3 reads CASSRQGANTGELFF. In DNA, the CDR3 is TGTGCCAGCAGCCGACAGGGGGCGAACACCGGGGAGCTGTTTTTT.

This clonotype was observed many times. The chain is built from TRBV7-2 and TRBJ1-1; D is unclear. The CDR3 is 13 amino acids. The germline V and J ends were trimmed by 2 bases and 11 bases, with 15 bases remaining between them. CDR1 is SGHTA, CDR2 FQGNSA, per germline. DNA for the CDR3: TGTGCCAGCAGCTTAATATCTCGGGGTGGTGCTTTCTTT. Residues: CASSLISRGGAFF. Full variable domain (remainder filled in from reference TRBV7-2 and TRBJ1-1): GAGVSQSPSNKVTEKGKDVELRCDPISGHTALYWYRQSLGQGLEFLIYFQGNSAPDKSGLPSDRFSAERTGGSVSTLTIQRTQQEDSAVYLCASSLISRGGAFFGQGTRLTVV.

This clonotype occurred a few times. The chain combines TRBV19 with TRBJ2-7; perhaps TRBD2 as D (6 bases). The CDR3 runs 13 residues. Deletions cut 7 bases from V and 2 bases from J, with 12 bases between. Germline CDR1 reads LNHDA; CDR2 reads SQIVND (reference sequence). CDR3 nucleotide sequence: TGTGCCAGTACAGGAGGGGATGCCTACGAGCAGTACTTC. As protein: CASTGGDAYEQYF.

This clonotype appeared many times. This chain uses TRBV7-9 with TRBJ2-5; no clear D gene. The germline V gene has CDR1 SEHNR and CDR2 FQNEAQ (reference sequence). Trimming stripped 4 bases from V and 5 bases from J, with 8 bases between. The CDR3 totals 12 residues. This CDR3 reads CASSYQLETQYF. In DNA, the CDR3 is TGTGCCAGCAGCTATCAACTGGAGACCCAGTACTTC. Supplemented by reference TRBV7-9 and TRBJ2-5, the full variable domain reads DTGVSQNPRHKITKRGQNVTFRCDPISEHNRLYWYRQTLGQGPEFLTYFQNEAQLEKSRLLSDRFSAERPKGSFSTLEIQRTEQGDSAMYLCASSYQLETQYFGPGTRLLVL.

This clonotype was recorded many times. V and J are TRBV3-1 and TRBJ2-1; 7 nucleotides match TRBD2. From germline, CDR1 is LGHDT and CDR2 YNNKEL (reference sequence). This CDR3 spans 15 amino acids. V shed 6 bases, J shed 6 bases, and the junction held 11 bases outside the gene matches. The CDR3 bases are TGTGCCAGCAGACGAGCGGGAAGCTGGGGCAATGAGCAGTTCTTC. It translates to CASRRAGSWGNEQFF.

The gene calls are TRBV5-1 and TRBJ2-1; 11 nucleotides align to TRBD2. Germline assignment: CDR1 SGHRS and CDR2 YFSETQ. The ends lost 0 bases at V and 9 bases at J; junction bases unmatched: 8. The CDR3 has 16 residues. The CDR3 spells CASSLDGTSGRGEQFF. The CDR3 bases are TGCGCCAGCAGCTTGGACGGGACTAGCGGAAGAGGTGAGCAGTTCTTC.

The gene calls are TRBV20-1 and TRBJ2-5; 14 bases are shared with TRBD2. CDR1 is DFQATT and CDR2 is SNEGSKA in the germline V gene (reference sequence). CDR3 length: 17 residues. With 1 base clipped from V and 5 bases from J, the junction kept 9 bases outside the gene matches. The CDR3 DNA follows: TGCAGTGCTAGAGTAGTGGGACTAGCGGGAGTTCTGGAGACCCAGTACTTC. This codes for CSARVVGLAGVLETQYF.

This clonotype was found a few times. The rearrangement links TRBV18 to TRBJ1-1; no definite D call. The CDR3 is 14 amino acids. Trimming removed 5 bases at V and 3 bases at J, with 13 bases between. Looked up from germline, CDR1 is KGHSH and CDR2 is LQKENI. CDR3 in amino acids: CASSSRVYDTEAFF. CDR3 coding DNA: TGTGCCAGCTCATCTAGGGTCTATGACACTGAAGCTTTCTTT.

This clonotype was found many times. The chain carries TRBV20-1 and TRBJ2-5; D possibly uses TRBD1 or TRBD2 (5 bases each). V lost 7 bases, J lost 2 bases, and 11 bases lay in between. There are 12 residues in the CDR3. CDR1 is DFQATT, CDR2 SNEGSKA, per germline (reference sequence). Written as DNA, the CDR3 is TGCAGTGGAGGGGTCAGACAAGAGACCCAGTACTTC. Encoded protein: CSGGVRQETQYF.

The sample holds many counts of this clonotype. This chain links TRBV7-2 with TRBJ2-3; TRBD2 agrees at 8 bases. The germline CDR1 and CDR2 sequences are SGHTA and FQGNSA. With 1 base clipped from V and 3 bases from J, the junction kept 9 bases outside the gene matches. CDR3 length: 17 residues. The CDR3 spells CASSLVGRAFVTDTQYF. CDR3 nucleotide sequence: TGTGCCAGCAGCTTAGTCGGGAGGGCTTTTGTGACAGATACGCAGTATTTT. The variable domain in full, completed from reference TRBV7-2 and TRBJ2-3, reads GAGVSQSPSNKVTEKGKDVELRCDPISGHTALYWYRQSLGQGLEFLIYFQGNSAPDKSGLPSDRFSAERTGGSVSTLTIQRTQQEDSAVYLCASSLVGRAFVTDTQYFGPGTRLTVL.

This clonotype was recorded many times. The chain recombines TRBV6-1 with TRBJ2-2; 7 nucleotides line up with TRBD2. The CDR3 extends over 16 amino acids. The germline CDR1 and CDR2 sequences are MNHNS and SASEGT. V lost 7 bases and J lost 0; bases outside the gene matches: 8. This chain's CDR3 is CASILGGKSNTGELFF. The DNA for the CDR3 is TGTGCCAGCATCCTCGGGGGGAAATCGAACACCGGGGAGCTGTTTTTT.